What follows are 30 T cell receptor beta chains derived from one specimen sequenced in a study of T-cell memory formation after mild COVID-19. TCRdb reprocessed the 5' RACE reads via MiXCR and lists one record per CDR3 protein. Among hundreds of thousands of distinct CDR3 sequences listed, about a fifth were seen once. Sequenced: PBMCs or a T cell subset sorted from them (not recorded which). The receptors come from an adult woman who had mild COVID-19 (a few samples of this study predate the infection). Cell type and time point are not known.

CDR3: CSARKLQGVEQFF. The CDR3 DNA reads as TGCAGTGCTAGAAAACTACAGGGAGTTGAGCAGTTCTTC. V and J are TRBV20-1 and TRBJ2-1; D might be TRBD1 (6 bases). V gave up 2 bases and J gave up 9 bases, with 14 bases separating them. CDR1 and CDR2 from the germline V gene are DFQATT and SNEGSKA (reference sequence). The CDR3 extends over 13 amino acids.

This clonotype was observed a few times. V gene TRBV10-3 combines with J gene TRBJ1-3, with a tentative D call TRBD1 (5 bases). Germline lookup yields CDR1 ENHRY and CDR2 SYGVKD. Trimming left V 10 bases short and J 0 bases short, with 22 bases between. The length of the CDR3 is 17 residues. CDR3: CASRIHQGIYSGNTIYF. The CDR3, as DNA: TGTGCCAGCAGAATCCATCAGGGTATTTACTCTGGAAACACCATATATTTT.

This clonotype was seen only a few times. The chain carries TRBV11-2 and TRBJ2-7; the match to TRBD1 covers 7 bases. This CDR3 contains 16 residues. Germline V gives CDR1 SGHAT, CDR2 FQNNGV. Trimming cost V 3 bases and J 2 bases; bases outside gene matches: 10. CDR3 nucleotide sequence: TGTGCCAGCAGCTTGATTGGACAGGAATTAGCCTACGAGCAGTACTTC. Translation: CASSLIGQELAYEQYF.

V usage is TRBV6-5 and J usage is TRBJ2-3; 8 positions match TRBD2. The CDR3 is 17 residues long. Per germline, CDR1 MNHEY and CDR2 SVGAGI. The trim removed 5 bases at V and 2 bases at J, leaving 12 bases unmatched. The chain's CDR3 is CASSPLYGRANTDTQYF. Here the CDR3 DNA reads TGTGCCAGCAGTCCACTTTACGGGAGGGCAAACACAGATACGCAGTATTTT.

This clonotype was counted a few times. The chain combines TRBV29-1 with TRBJ2-3; D is possibly TRBD2 (6 bases). Trimming removed 4 bases at V and 9 bases at J, with 17 bases between. CDR1 and CDR2 from the germline V gene are SQVTM and ANQGSEA. The CDR3 covers 13 residues. The CDR3 bases are TGCAGCGTTGGTTGGAGGGGAAAGGTCACGCAGTATTTT. This gives the protein CSVGWRGKVTQYF.

This chain uses TRBV9 with TRBJ2-3, with 11 bases identical to TRBD2. The CDR3 has 15 amino acids. The V and J ends lost 2 bases and 4 bases, in that order; junction bases with no gene match: 3. CDR1 is SGDLS, CDR2 YYNGEE, per germline. The DNA of the CDR3 is TGTGCCAGCAGCGTTAGCGGGGGGGCCTCAGATACGCAGTATTTT. Protein: CASSVSGGASDTQYF. The variable domain in full, completed from reference TRBV9 and TRBJ2-3, reads DSGVTQTPKHLITATGQRVTLRCSPRSGDLSVYWYQQSLDQGLQFLIQYYNGEERAKGNILERFSAQQFPDLHSELNLSSLELGDSALYFCASSVSGGASDTQYFGPGTRLTVL.

The sample holds a few counts of this clonotype. The genes are TRBV5-5 and TRBJ2-7; TRBD1 agrees at 8 bases. V gave up 5 bases and J gave up 1 base; unmatched junction bases: 5. This CDR3 spans 14 amino acids. CDR1 is SGHKS and CDR2 is YYEKEE in the germline V gene (reference sequence). CDR3 DNA sequence: TGTGCCAGCAGGGTACAGGGGGGATCCTACGAGCAGTACTTC. Protein sequence: CASRVQGGSYEQYF.

This chain connects TRBV5-6 to TRBJ2-7; 10 nucleotides agree with TRBD1. V trimming: 7 bases; J trimming: 2 bases; junction bases outside the gene matches: 12. CDR1 is SGHDT, CDR2 YYEEEE, per germline. There are 16 residues in the CDR3. The CDR3: CASRLLGTGEAYEQYF. The CDR3, as DNA: TGTGCCAGCCGACTTCTAGGGACAGGGGAGGCCTACGAGCAGTACTTC.

The rearrangement joins TRBV20-1 to TRBJ2-1; D unresolved. The germline CDR1 and CDR2 sequences are DFQATT and SNEGSKA (reference sequence). The ends were cut back, 3 bases at V and 0 bases at J, with 12 bases in the middle. The CDR3 runs to 15 residues. The CDR3: CSASLSGYSYNEQFF. The CDR3 DNA reads TGCAGTGCTAGTTTGTCCGGATACTCCTACAATGAGCAGTTCTTC.

The chain uses TRBV20-1 and TRBJ2-5, with D possibly TRBD1 on 5 matching bases. This CDR3 region has 13 residues. Germline CDR1 is DFQATT and CDR2 is SNEGSKA (reference sequence). Trimming shortened V by 8 bases and J by 5 bases, and 18 bases separated the two germline ends. The CDR3 loop is CSTVQVDRETQYF. The CDR3, as DNA: TGCAGTACGGTACAGGTGGATCGGGAGACCCAGTACTTC.

This clonotype occurred a few times. V gene TRBV2 combines with J gene TRBJ1-1, with D unclear. V was pared by 9 bases and J by 1 base, with 9 bases between. Germline V gene data show CDR1 as SNHLY and CDR2 as FYNNEI. The CDR3 contains 12 residues. DNA for the CDR3: TGTGCCAGGGAAGGGAAGAACACTGAAGCTTTCTTT. Protein: CAREGKNTEAFF.

This clonotype was counted a few times. In DNA, the CDR3 is TGCGCCAGCAGCCCGACAGGGTCATGGGAGCCCCAGCATTTT. It codes for CASSPTGSWEPQHF. The chain combines TRBV5-1 with TRBJ1-5; 7 positions agree with TRBD1. The V gene end was trimmed by 4 bases and the J gene end by 8 bases; junction bases not matched to a gene: 9. This CDR3 region has 14 residues. Looked up from germline, CDR1 is SGHRS and CDR2 is YFSETQ.

The V and J genes are TRBV7-9 and TRBJ2-1, with 7 bases matching TRBD1. The germline gives CDR1 SEHNR, CDR2 FQNEAQ (reference sequence). This CDR3 is 13 amino acids long. Losses at the gene ends were 5 bases for V and 7 bases for J; bases not matched to a gene: 5. CDR3 bases: TGTGCCAGCAGCATCGACAGGGTTAATGAGCAGTTCTTC. Its protein product is CASSIDRVNEQFF.

This clonotype was observed a handful of times. DNA for the CDR3: TGTGCCAGCACCTGGGGGGAGACCCAGTACTTC. Encoded protein: CASTWGETQYF. The rearrangement uses TRBV3-1 and TRBJ2-5; D may correspond to TRBD1 or TRBD2 (5 bases each). V was shortened by 7 bases and J by 5 bases, with 8 bases between the two germline ends. The CDR3 has 11 amino acids. Germline CDR1 is LGHDT and CDR2 is YNNKEL (reference sequence).

The rearrangement uses TRBV12-3 or TRBV12-4 and TRBJ2-3, with 10 bases aligning to TRBD2. V gave up 6 bases and J gave up 3 bases; unmatched junction bases: 12. This CDR3 region has 17 residues. The CDR3 sequence: CASRPTPGLAATDTQYF. CDR3 nucleotide sequence: TGTGCCAGCAGACCTACACCCGGACTAGCGGCTACAGATACGCAGTATTTT.

In this sample, this clonotype turned up a few times. The chain recombines TRBV4-1 with TRBJ2-7; TRBD2 matches 7 bases. Germline assignment: CDR1 MGHRA and CDR2 YSYEKL. The trim removed 4 bases at V and 3 bases at J, leaving 6 bases unmatched. This CDR3 spans 14 amino acids. The CDR3: CASSLKLAVYEQYF. Here the CDR3 DNA reads TGCGCCAGCAGCCTTAAGCTAGCGGTCTACGAGCAGTACTTC.

The chain has TRBV19 and TRBJ2-2; D remains unclear. Trimming stripped 3 bases from V and 6 bases from J, with 11 bases between. Germline lookup yields CDR1 LNHDA and CDR2 SQIVND (reference sequence). There are 14 residues in the CDR3. The DNA for the CDR3 is TGTGCCAGTAGTATGGAATCGTACGCCGGGGAGCTGTTTTTT. Amino acids: CASSMESYAGELFF.

The V and J genes are TRBV2 and TRBJ2-7; D may be TRBD2 (5 bases). The V and J ends lost 3 bases and 0 bases respectively, with 12 bases between them. This CDR3 comprises 15 residues. Looked up from germline, CDR1 is SNHLY and CDR2 is FYNNEI. The CDR3 sequence is CASSDGSYNSYEQYF. The CDR3 coding sequence is TGTGCCAGCAGTGATGGGAGCTACAACTCCTACGAGCAGTACTTC. Full variable domain (missing parts from reference TRBV2 and TRBJ2-7): EPEVTQTPSHQVTQMGQEVILRCVPISNHLYFYWYRQILGQKVEFLVSFYNNEISEKSEIFDDQFSVERPDGSNFTLKIRSTKLEDSAMYFCASSDGSYNSYEQYFGPGTRLTVT.

Of note for this clonotype: A junction boundary mismatches the germline segment, possibly from a read error. CDR3 in amino acids: CASSLGASFNEQFF. CDR3 coding DNA: TGTGCCAGCAGCTTGGGGGCCTCCTTCAATGAGCAGTTCTTC. The genes are TRBV5-6 and TRBJ2-1, with D unresolved. The CDR3 totals 14 residues. Germline CDR1 and CDR2: SGHDT and YYEEEE.

This chain connects TRBV7-8 to TRBJ2-1; the D is unclear. The V and J ends lost 5 bases and 5 bases respectively, with 13 bases between them. CDR1 SGHVS and CDR2 FQNEAQ come from the germline V gene. The CDR3 consists of 14 residues. This CDR3 is CASSREGSHNEQFF. The CDR3 DNA follows: TGTGCCAGCAGCAGAGAAGGTTCGCACAATGAGCAGTTCTTC.

This clonotype turned up a few times. The chain employs TRBV18 and TRBJ2-3; 11 nucleotides line up with TRBD2. V shed 6 bases and J 4 bases; nucleotides not matched to a gene: 9. Germline values: CDR1 KGHSH, CDR2 LQKENI. The CDR3 has 16 residues. The DNA for the CDR3 is TGTGCCAGCTCCCCCTTACTAGCGGGGGATTCAGATACGCAGTATTTT. This sequence encodes CASSPLLAGDSDTQYF.

This clonotype appeared a few times. This chain uses TRBV5-1 with TRBJ1-4; D ambiguous. The CDR3 totals 15 residues. Germline values: CDR1 SGHRS, CDR2 YFSETQ. V was clipped by 1 base and J by 4 bases, with 11 bases between them. In DNA form, the CDR3 reads TGCGCCAGCAGCTTGTCGGGCGCAAGTAATGAAAAACTGTTTTTT. Translation gives CASSLSGASNEKLFF.

This clonotype showed up many times. The gene calls are TRBV27 and TRBJ1-5; D is possibly TRBD1 (5 bases). This CDR3 has 16 residues. Germline V CDR1 and CDR2: MNHEY, SMNVEV (reference sequence). Trimming stripped 5 bases from V and 0 bases from J, with 14 bases between. The CDR3 nucleotides read TGTGCCAGCAGTATGGAGGGGACCCTTAGCAATCAGCCCCAGCATTTT. Translation: CASSMEGTLSNQPQHF.

This clonotype occurred a few times. The V call is TRBV7-6, the J call TRBJ2-2, with D maybe TRBD1 (6 bases). Between the trimmed V and J ends, which lost 0 bases and 4 bases, there was a span of 15 bases. Germline V lookup: CDR1 SGHVS, CDR2 FNYEAQ. CDR3 size: 17 residues. The CDR3 here is CASSLASGQSGTGELFF. CDR3 in DNA: TGTGCCAGCAGCTTAGCCTCCGGACAGTCAGGCACCGGGGAGCTGTTTTTT.

The V call is TRBV2, the J call TRBJ2-3; 8 bases match TRBD2. The CDR3 length is 15 residues. Germline values: CDR1 SNHLY, CDR2 FYNNEI. V shed 2 bases, J shed 6 bases, and the junction held 7 bases outside the gene matches. The CDR3 region has the DNA TGTGCCAGCAGTGAATGGACTAGCCTTTCGGATACGCAGTATTTT. Its translation is CASSEWTSLSDTQYF.

This clonotype was counted between two and nine times. The chain is built from TRBV12-3 or TRBV12-4 and TRBJ2-5; no reliable D call. The CDR3 is 14 amino acids. Trimming pared 6 bases from V and 5 bases from J, leaving 16 bases between. The CDR3 nucleotides read TGTGCCAGCAGAGATCTATTCGCCCCGGAGACCCAGTACTTC. Residues: CASRDLFAPETQYF.

This chain uses TRBV5-4 with TRBJ2-7; 9 bases line up with TRBD2. The germline gives CDR1 SGHNT, CDR2 YYREEE (reference sequence). Trimming removed 3 bases from V and 5 bases from J; junction bases left unmatched: 9. This CDR3 spans 15 amino acids. This CDR3 reads CASSSPGTSTHEQYF. CDR3 sequence (DNA): TGTGCCAGCAGCTCACCCGGGACTAGCACCCACGAGCAGTACTTC.

The chain couples TRBV6-1 to TRBJ1-6; D is perhaps TRBD1 (5 bases). The CDR3 is 15 residues long. V gave up 6 bases and J gave up 7 bases, with 16 bases separating them. Germline V gives CDR1 MNHNS, CDR2 SASEGT. CDR3 nucleotides: TGTGCCAGCAGCCTCTTGGACGGGGGGAATTCACCCCTCCACTTT. It codes for CASSLLDGGNSPLHF.

The chain's CDR3 is CAWSFNREDTQYF. In nucleotides, the CDR3 is TGTGCCTGGAGTTTCAACAGGGAAGATACGCAGTATTTT. This chain joins TRBV30 and TRBJ2-3, with D perhaps TRBD1 (6 bases). Trimming stripped 2 bases from V and 5 bases from J, with 11 bases between. The CDR3 runs 13 residues. Germline lookup yields CDR1 GTSNPN and CDR2 SVGIG (reference sequence).

The V and J genes are TRBV20-1 and TRBJ2-7; D may be TRBD1 (7 bases). V was shortened by 2 bases and J by 7 bases, with 21 bases between the two germline ends. From germline, CDR1 is DFQATT and CDR2 SNEGSKA (reference sequence). The CDR3 sequence is 15 residues long. The CDR3 sequence is CSARIRGTPGGEQYF. The DNA of the CDR3 is TGCAGTGCTAGAATCCGCGGGACTCCAGGGGGGGAGCAGTACTTC.